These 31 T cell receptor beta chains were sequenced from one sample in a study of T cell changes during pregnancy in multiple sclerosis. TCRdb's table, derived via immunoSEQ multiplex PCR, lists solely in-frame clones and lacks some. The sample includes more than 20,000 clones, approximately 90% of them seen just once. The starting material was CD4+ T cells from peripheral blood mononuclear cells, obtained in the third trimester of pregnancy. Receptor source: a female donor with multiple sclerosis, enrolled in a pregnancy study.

The CDR3, as DNA: TGTGCCATCAGTGAGTTAGGGGATAATGAGCAGTTCTTC. Protein: CAISELGDNEQFF. The chain links TRBV10-3 to TRBJ2-1; TRBD1 might be the D (5 bases). In germline, CDR1 is ENHRY, CDR2 SYGVKD. V lost 1 base and J lost 7, with 8 bases in between. There are 13 residues in the CDR3.

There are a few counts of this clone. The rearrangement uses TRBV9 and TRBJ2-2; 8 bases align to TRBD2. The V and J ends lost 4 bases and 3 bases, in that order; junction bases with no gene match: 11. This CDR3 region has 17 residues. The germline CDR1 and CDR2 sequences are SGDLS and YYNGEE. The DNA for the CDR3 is TGTGCCAGCAGCCCAAGGACTAGCCGGGGGGACACCGGGGAGCTGTTTTTT. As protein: CASSPRTSRGDTGELFF.

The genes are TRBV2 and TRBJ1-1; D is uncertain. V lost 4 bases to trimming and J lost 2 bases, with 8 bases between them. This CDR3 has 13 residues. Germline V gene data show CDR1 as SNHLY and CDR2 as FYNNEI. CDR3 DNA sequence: TGTGCCAGCAGTGTGGCCTCTAACACTGAAGCTTTCTTT. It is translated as CASSVASNTEAFF. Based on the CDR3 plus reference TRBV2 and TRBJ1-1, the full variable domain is EPEVTQTPSHQVTQMGQEVILRCVPISNHLYFYWYRQILGQKVEFLVSFYNNEISEKSEIFDDQFSVERPDGSNFTLKIRSTKLEDSAMYFCASSVASNTEAFFGQGTRLTVV.

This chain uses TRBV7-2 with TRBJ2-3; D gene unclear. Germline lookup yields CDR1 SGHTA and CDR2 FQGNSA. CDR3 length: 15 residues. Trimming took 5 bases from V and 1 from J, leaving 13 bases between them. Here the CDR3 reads CASSGAFRGTDTQYF. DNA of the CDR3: TGTGCCAGCAGCGGAGCTTTCCGGGGCACAGATACGCAGTATTTT.

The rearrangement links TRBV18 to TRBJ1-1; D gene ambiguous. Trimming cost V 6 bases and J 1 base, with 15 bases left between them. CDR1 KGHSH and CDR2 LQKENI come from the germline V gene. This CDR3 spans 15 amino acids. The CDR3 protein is CASSPKLAENTEAFF. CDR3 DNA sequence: TGTGCCAGCTCGCCGAAGCTTGCCGAGAACACTGAAGCTTTCTTT.

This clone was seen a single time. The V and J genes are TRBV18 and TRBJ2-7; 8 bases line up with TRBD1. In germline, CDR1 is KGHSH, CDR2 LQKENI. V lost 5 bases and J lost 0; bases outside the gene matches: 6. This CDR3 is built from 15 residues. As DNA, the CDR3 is TGTGCCAGCTCATCGCCGGGACAGGACTCCTACGAGCAGTACTTC. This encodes CASSSPGQDSYEQYF. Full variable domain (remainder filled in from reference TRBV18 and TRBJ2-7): NAGVMQNPRHLVRRRGQEARLRCSPMKGHSHVYWYRQLPEEGLKFMVYLQKENIIDESGMPKERFSAEFPKEGPSILRIQQVVRGDSAAYFCASSSPGQDSYEQYFGPGTRLTVT.

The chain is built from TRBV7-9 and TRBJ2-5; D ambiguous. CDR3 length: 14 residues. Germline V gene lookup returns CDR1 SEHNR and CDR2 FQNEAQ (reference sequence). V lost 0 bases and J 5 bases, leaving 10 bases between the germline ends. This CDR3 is CASSLAATKETQYF. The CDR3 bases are TGTGCCAGCAGCTTAGCGGCTACTAAGGAGACCCAGTACTTC.

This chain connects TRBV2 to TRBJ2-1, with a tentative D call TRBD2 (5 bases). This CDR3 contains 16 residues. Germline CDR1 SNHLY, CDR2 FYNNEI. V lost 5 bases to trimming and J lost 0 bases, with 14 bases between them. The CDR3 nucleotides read TGTGCCAGCAGTCGAGGCCTAGCCGCCTCCTACAATGAGCAGTTCTTC. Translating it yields CASSRGLAASYNEQFF.

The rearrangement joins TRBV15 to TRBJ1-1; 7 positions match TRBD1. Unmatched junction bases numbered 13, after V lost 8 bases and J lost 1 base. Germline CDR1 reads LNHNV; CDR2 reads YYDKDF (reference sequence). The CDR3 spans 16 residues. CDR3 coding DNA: TGTGCCACCGACACCAGAAGGGGGCGAGGGAACACTGAAGCTTTCTTT. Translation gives CATDTRRGRGNTEAFF.

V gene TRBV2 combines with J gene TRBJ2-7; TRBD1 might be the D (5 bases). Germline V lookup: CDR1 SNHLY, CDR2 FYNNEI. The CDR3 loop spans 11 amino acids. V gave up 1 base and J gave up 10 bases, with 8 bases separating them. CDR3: CASSEEGRQYF. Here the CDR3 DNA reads TGTGCCAGCAGTGAAGAGGGGCGTCAGTACTTC.

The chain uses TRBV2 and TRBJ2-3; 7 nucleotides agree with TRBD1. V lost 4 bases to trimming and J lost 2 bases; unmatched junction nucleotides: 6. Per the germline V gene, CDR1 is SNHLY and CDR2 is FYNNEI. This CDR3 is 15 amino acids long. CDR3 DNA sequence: TGTGCCAGCAGTGCAACAGGGGTGGACACAGATACGCAGTATTTT. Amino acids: CASSATGVDTDTQYF.

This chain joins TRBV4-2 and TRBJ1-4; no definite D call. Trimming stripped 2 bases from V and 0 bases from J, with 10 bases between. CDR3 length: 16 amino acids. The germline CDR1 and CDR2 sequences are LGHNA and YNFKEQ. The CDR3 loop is CASSQSSSPTNEKLFF. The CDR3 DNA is TGTGCCAGCAGCCAATCCTCCTCCCCAACTAATGAAAAACTGTTTTTT.

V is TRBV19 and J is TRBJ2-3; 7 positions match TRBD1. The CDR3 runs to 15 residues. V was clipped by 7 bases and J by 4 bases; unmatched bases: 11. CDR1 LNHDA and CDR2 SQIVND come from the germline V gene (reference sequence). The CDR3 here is CASTPTGIFPDTQYF. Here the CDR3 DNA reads TGTGCCAGTACCCCGACAGGGATCTTCCCAGATACGCAGTATTTT.

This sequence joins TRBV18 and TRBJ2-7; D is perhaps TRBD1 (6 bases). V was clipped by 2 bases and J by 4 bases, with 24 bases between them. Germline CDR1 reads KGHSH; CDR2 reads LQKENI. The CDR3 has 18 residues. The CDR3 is CASSPGGVGAGEIYEQYF. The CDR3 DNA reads TGTGCCAGCTCACCAGGAGGCGTGGGGGCAGGGGAGATATACGAGCAGTACTTC.

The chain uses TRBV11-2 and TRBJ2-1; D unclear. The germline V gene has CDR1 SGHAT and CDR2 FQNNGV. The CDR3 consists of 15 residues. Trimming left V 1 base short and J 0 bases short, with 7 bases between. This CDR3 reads CASSLGVGSYNEQFF. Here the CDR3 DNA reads TGTGCCAGCAGCTTAGGAGTCGGCTCCTACAATGAGCAGTTCTTC. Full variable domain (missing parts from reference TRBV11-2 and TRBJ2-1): EAGVAQSPRYKIIEKRQSVAFWCNPISGHATLYWYQQILGQGPKLLIQFQNNGVVDDSQLPKDRFSAERLKGVDSTLKIQPAKLEDSAVYLCASSLGVGSYNEQFFGPGTRLTVL.

CDR3 coding DNA: TGTGCCAGCAGCCGGGTCCAGGGTTCCGAGCAGTACTTC. This translates into CASSRVQGSEQYF. The V gene is TRBV7-9, the J gene TRBJ2-7, with D possibly matching TRBD1 (5 bases). Deletions cut 5 bases from V and 6 bases from J, with 14 bases between. Germline V CDR1 and CDR2: SEHNR, FQNEAQ (reference sequence). CDR3 length: 13 residues.

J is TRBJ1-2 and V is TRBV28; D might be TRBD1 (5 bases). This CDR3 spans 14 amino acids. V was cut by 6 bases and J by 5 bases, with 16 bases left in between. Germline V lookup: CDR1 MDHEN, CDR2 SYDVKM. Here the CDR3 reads CASSPLDNIYGYTF. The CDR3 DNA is TGTGCCAGCAGCCCTCTGGACAACATATATGGCTACACCTTC.

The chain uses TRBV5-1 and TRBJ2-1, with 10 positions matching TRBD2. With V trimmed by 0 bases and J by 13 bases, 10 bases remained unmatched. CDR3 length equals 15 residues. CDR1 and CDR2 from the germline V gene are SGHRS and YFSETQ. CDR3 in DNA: TGCGCCAGCAGCTTGGGGCTAGCGGGGGCCGGGATCCAGTTCTTC. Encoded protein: CASSLGLAGAGIQFF.

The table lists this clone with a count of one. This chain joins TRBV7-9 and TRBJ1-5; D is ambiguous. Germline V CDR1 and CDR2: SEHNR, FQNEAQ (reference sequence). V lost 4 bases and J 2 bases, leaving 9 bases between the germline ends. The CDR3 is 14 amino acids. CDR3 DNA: TGTGCCAGCAGCTCCGGAGCGGGCAATCAGCCCCAGCATTTT. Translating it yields CASSSGAGNQPQHF.

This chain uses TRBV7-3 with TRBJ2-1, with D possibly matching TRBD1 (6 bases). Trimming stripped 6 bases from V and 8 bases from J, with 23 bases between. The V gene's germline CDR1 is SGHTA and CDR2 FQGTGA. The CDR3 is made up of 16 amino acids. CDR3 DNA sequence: TGTGCCAGCAGTCCTCCCCGGGACATATACGGCGATGAGCAGTTCTTC. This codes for CASSPPRDIYGDEQFF.

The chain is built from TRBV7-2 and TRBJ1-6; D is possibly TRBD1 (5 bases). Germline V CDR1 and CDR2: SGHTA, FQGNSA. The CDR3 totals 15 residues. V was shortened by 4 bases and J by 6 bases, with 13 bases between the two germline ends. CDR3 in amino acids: CASSSLGGGNSPLHF. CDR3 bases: TGTGCCAGCAGCTCCCTGGGGGGGGGTAATTCACCCCTCCACTTT.

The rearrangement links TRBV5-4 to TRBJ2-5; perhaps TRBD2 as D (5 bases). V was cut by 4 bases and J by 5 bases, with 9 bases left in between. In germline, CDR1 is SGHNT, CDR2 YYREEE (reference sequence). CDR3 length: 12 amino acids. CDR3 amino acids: CASSGLRETQYF. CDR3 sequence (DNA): TGTGCCAGCAGCGGACTTCGGGAGACCCAGTACTTC.

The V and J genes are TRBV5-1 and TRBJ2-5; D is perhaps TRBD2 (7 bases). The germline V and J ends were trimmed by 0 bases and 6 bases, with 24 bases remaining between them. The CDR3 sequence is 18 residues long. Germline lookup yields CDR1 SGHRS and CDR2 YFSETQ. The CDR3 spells CASSLELMGGAGRKTQYF. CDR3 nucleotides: TGCGCCAGCAGCTTGGAGCTGATGGGGGGGGCAGGTCGGAAGACCCAGTACTTC.

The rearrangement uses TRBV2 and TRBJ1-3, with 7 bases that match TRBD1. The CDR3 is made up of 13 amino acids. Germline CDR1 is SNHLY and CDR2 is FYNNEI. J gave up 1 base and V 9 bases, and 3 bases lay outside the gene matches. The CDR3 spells CASQTGSGNTIYF. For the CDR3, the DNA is TGTGCCAGTCAGACAGGGTCTGGAAACACCATATATTTT.

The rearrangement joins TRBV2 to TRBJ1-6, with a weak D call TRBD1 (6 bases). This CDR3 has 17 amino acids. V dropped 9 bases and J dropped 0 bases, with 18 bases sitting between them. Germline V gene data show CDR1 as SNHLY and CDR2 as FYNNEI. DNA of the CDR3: TGTGCCAGGGATCTTAGACAGGAGAGCTCCTATAATTCACCCCTCCACTTT. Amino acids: CARDLRQESSYNSPLHF.

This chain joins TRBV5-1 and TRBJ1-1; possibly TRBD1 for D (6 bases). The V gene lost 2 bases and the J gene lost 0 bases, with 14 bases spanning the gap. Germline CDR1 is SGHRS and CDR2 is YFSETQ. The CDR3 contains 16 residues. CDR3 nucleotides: TGCGCCAGCAGCTTAGGGCGGGGGGCTTTGAACACTGAAGCTTTCTTT. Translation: CASSLGRGALNTEAFF. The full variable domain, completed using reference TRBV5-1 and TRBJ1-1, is KAGVTQTPRYLIKTRGQQVTLSCSPISGHRSVSWYQQTPGQGLQFLFEYFSETQRNKGNFPGRFSGRQFSNSRSEMNVSTLELGDSALYLCASSLGRGALNTEAFFGQGTRLTVV.

The CDR3 protein is CASTGRGVGYTF. The CDR3 DNA is TGTGCCAGCACGGGCAGGGGAGTTGGCTACACCTTC. This chain uses TRBV28 with TRBJ1-2; TRBD1 might be the D (6 bases). CDR3 length: 12 amino acids. CDR1 is MDHEN, CDR2 SYDVKM, per germline. Trimming removed 7 bases at V and 7 bases at J, with 13 bases between.

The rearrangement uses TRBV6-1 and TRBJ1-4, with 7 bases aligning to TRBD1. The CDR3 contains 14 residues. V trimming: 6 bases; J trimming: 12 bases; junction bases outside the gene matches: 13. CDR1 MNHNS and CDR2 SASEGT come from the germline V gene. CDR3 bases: TGTGCCAGCAGGCTGACAGGGAGTGGGATCGAACTGTTTTTT. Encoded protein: CASRLTGSGIELFF.

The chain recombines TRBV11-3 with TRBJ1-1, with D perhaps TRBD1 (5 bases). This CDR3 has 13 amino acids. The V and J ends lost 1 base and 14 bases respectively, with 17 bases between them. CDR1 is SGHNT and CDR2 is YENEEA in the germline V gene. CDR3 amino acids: CASSLGLRGSPFF. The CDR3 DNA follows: TGTGCCAGCAGCTTAGGTCTAAGGGGAAGTCCGTTCTTT.

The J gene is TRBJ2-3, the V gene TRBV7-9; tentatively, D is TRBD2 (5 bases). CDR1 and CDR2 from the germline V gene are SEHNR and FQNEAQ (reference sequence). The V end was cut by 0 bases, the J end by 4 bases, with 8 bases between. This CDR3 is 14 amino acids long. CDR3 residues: CASSLAGGADTQYF. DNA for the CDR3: TGTGCCAGCAGCTTAGCTGGAGGCGCAGATACGCAGTATTTT.

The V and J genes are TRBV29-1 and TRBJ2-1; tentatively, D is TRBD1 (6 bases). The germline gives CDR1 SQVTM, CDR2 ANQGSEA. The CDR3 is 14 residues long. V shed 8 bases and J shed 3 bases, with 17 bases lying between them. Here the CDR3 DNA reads TGCAGCTCTGGGACCGGGACATACTACAATGAGCAGTTCTTC. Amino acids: CSSGTGTYYNEQFF.